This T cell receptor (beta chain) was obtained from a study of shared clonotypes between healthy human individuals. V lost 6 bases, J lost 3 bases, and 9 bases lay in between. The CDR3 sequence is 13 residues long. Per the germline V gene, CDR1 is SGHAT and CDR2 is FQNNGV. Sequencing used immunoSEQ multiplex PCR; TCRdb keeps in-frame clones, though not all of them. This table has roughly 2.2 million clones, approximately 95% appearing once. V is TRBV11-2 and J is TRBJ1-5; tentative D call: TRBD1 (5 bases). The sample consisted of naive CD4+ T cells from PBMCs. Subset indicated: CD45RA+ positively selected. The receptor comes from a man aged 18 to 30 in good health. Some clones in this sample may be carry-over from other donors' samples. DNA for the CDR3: TGTGCCAGCAGTTCGGACACCAATCAGCCCCAGCATTTT. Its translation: CASSSDTNQPQHF.